This record looks at one T cell receptor (beta chain) sequence and its context. Its antigen is unknown. Qualities for individual bases were not recorded, and no much larger clone is one base off. These data originate in a study of yellow fever vaccine responses in identical twins (dated by TCRdb to the late 2010s). Notes on the research overall: The study precisely tracked vaccine-responding T cell clones in identical twins.

Study-wide findings and limitations: The T cell response to vaccination in identical twins was reported by the authors to appear partly convergent and partly personalized.

The library was prepared using RT-PCR. Sequencing was performed on an Illumina HiSeq 2500. TCRdb took the public reads, trimmed them with fastp at Q25, ran MiXCR for clone calling and kept in-frame beta chains. CDR3 protein sequences are deduplicated, and each keeps its most common genes and DNA. The sample includes about 550 distinct CDR3 sequences, with around 80% observed a single time. More than 35% of the sample goes to the ten largest clones. The CDR1 and CDR2 encoded by the germline V gene are MDHEN and SYDVKM. Trimmed from V: 5 bases; trimmed from J: 2 bases; junction bases lacking a gene match: 0. Reading from cysteine to phenylalanine, the CDR3 counts 14 amino acids. Here the CDR3 DNA is all that survives: 42 bases in frame from base 1.

This clonotype was sampled from a female donor who received the yellow fever vaccine. This material consisted of T cells from blood (PBMCs), unsorted or a sorted subset (not recorded which), taken before or after yellow fever vaccination (not recorded which). The chain couples TRBV28 to TRBJ2-6; 7 central nucleotides agree with TRBD1. The sequenced DNA: TGTGCCAGCAGTGACAGGGCTGGGGCCAACGTCCTGACTTTC. Its translation reads: CASSDRAGANVLTF.